What follows is one TCR beta chain and its context. What it binds is unknown. The data derive from a study of T cells expressing NK-cell markers. The germline V gene encodes CDR1 ENHRY and CDR2 SYGVKD. The CDR3 covers 12 residues. Findings and limits, study-wide: Whether expanded NKG2C-expressing T cell clones recognize HCMV is unknown.

Reprocessing the 5' RACE reads, TCRdb reports a single entry for every CDR3 protein and omits DNA. Here the sample table reports 8,000 or so distinct CDR3 sequences. Sequenced sample: blood T cells: a sorted CD56 or NKG2C T cell subset, CD4+ or CD8+ T cells, or bulk PBMC T cells (not recorded which). The receptor was isolated from a man aged 18 to 35 in good health. The gene calls are TRBV10-3 and TRBJ2-7; as DNA is missing, the TRBD1 call by TCRdb cannot be tested. CDR3: CATRDNPYEQYF.